This entry lists 26 T cell receptor beta chains sequenced from one sample in a study of blood T cell repertoires in COVID-19. Method: immunoSEQ multiplex PCR; TCRdb's copy keeps in-frame clones and lacks some. The sample has 200,000 to 250,000 clones, about 93% seen once. The specimen sequenced was peripheral blood. All receptors derive from a man in his 60s with COVID-19, enrolled during active disease.

The CDR3 bases are TGTGCCAGCAGACCCGACTCTGAAAAGCGGGGCTACACCTTC. This translates into CASRPDSEKRGYTF. The J gene is TRBJ1-2, the V gene TRBV7-9, with unresolved D. V lost 6 bases, J lost 8 bases, and 19 bases lay in between. The CDR3 contains 14 residues. CDR1 SEHNR and CDR2 FQNEAQ come from the germline V gene (reference sequence).

This clone has just one count. V usage is TRBV6-2 or TRBV6-3 and J usage is TRBJ2-7, with a tentative D call TRBD2 (6 bases). Germline assignment: CDR1 MNHEY and CDR2 SVGEGT. This CDR3 has 15 amino acids. V was shortened by 5 bases and J by 1 base, with 15 bases between the two germline ends. The CDR3 protein is CASSRPGTLSYEQYF. CDR3 DNA sequence: TGTGCCAGCAGTAGGCCTGGGACTCTTTCCTACGAGCAGTACTTC.

This chain joins TRBV24-1 and TRBJ1-5; D perhaps matches TRBD1 (6 bases). V was clipped by 9 bases and J by 2 bases, with 13 bases between them. The CDR3 extends over 14 amino acids. Germline CDR1 and CDR2: KGHDR and SFDVKD. The CDR3 here is CATGGGTGNQPQHF. DNA for the CDR3: TGTGCCACCGGCGGGGGCACGGGCAATCAGCCCCAGCATTTT.

The rearrangement joins TRBV16 to TRBJ2-1; 10 nucleotides align to TRBD2. The CDR3 is 15 amino acids. The trim removed 2 bases at V and 7 bases at J, leaving 5 bases unmatched. Looked up from germline, CDR1 is KGHSY and CDR2 is FQNENV. The CDR3 is CASSQQAGGWNEQFF. CDR3 nucleotides: TGTGCCAGCAGCCAACAAGCGGGAGGGTGGAATGAGCAGTTCTTC.

V is TRBV6-2 or TRBV6-3 and J is TRBJ1-5; the D gene is possibly TRBD1 (6 bases). Between the trimmed V and J ends, which lost 6 bases and 0 bases, there was a span of 18 bases. In germline, CDR1 is MNHEY, CDR2 SVGEGT. This CDR3 has 17 amino acids. In DNA, the CDR3 is TGTGCCAGCAGCCCAACGGGGGGCGTGGTTAGCAATCAGCCCCAGCATTTT. Residues: CASSPTGGVVSNQPQHF.

The V gene is TRBV14, the J gene TRBJ2-7; maybe TRBD2 (6 bases). This CDR3 spans 14 amino acids. The V end was cut by 4 bases, the J end by 6 bases, with 16 bases between. Germline loops: CDR1 SGHDN, CDR2 FVKESK. The CDR3 DNA reads as TGTGCCAGCAGCCGCGGGACGGACCTCGGCGAGCAGTACTTC. It codes for CASSRGTDLGEQYF.

The chain carries TRBV6-6 and TRBJ1-1, with D perhaps TRBD1 (6 bases). Trimming removed 8 bases from V and 5 bases from J, with 15 bases in between. The germline V gene encodes CDR1 MNHNY and CDR2 SVGAGI (reference sequence). This CDR3 has 13 residues. CDR3 in amino acids: CASGRQEYTEAFF. The CDR3 DNA is TGTGCCAGCGGACGACAGGAGTATACTGAAGCTTTCTTT.

The rearrangement joins TRBV6-6 to TRBJ2-3; TRBD2 aligns across 12 bases. J gave up 2 bases and V 5 bases, and 11 bases lay outside the gene matches. The CDR3 has 18 residues. Germline lookup yields CDR1 MNHNY and CDR2 SVGAGI (reference sequence). Written as DNA, the CDR3 is TGTGCCAGCAGTCCCCCCGGCGGACTAGCGGGGTTCACAGATACGCAGTATTTT. Translated: CASSPPGGLAGFTDTQYF.

The J gene is TRBJ1-2, the V gene TRBV4-1; D might be TRBD1 (6 bases). The CDR3 has 13 residues. CDR1 MGHRA and CDR2 YSYEKL come from the germline V gene. V shed 4 bases and J shed 5 bases, with 11 bases lying between them. CDR3 nucleotides: TGCGCCAGCAGCCCAACCGACAGGTATGGCTACACCTTC. Amino acid sequence: CASSPTDRYGYTF.

The chain carries TRBV7-9 and TRBJ1-4; no definite D call. Trimming pared 5 bases from V and 2 bases from J, leaving 15 bases between. The CDR3 contains 16 residues. Germline V gives CDR1 SEHNR, CDR2 FQNEAQ (reference sequence). This CDR3 reads CASSKIRGRTNEKLFF. Here the CDR3 DNA reads TGTGCCAGCAGCAAGATACGGGGTCGGACTAATGAAAAACTGTTTTTT.

This sequence joins TRBV19 and TRBJ2-7; 7 bases line up with TRBD1. This CDR3 has 14 residues. Unmatched junction bases numbered 7, after V lost 6 bases and J lost 2 bases. Germline values: CDR1 LNHDA, CDR2 SQIVND (reference sequence). The CDR3 bases are TGTGCCAGTAGATTACAGGGGTGGGCCTACGAGCAGTACTTC. Protein sequence: CASRLQGWAYEQYF.

This clone has a handful of counts. The gene calls are TRBV14 and TRBJ1-2; possible D gene TRBD1, 5 bases. Germline CDR1 and CDR2: SGHDN and FVKESK. The CDR3 length is 16 residues. With 1 base removed from V and 4 bases from J, the gap between germline ends came to 16 bases. CDR3 sequence: CASSQVTKGYSYGYTF. As DNA, the CDR3 is TGTGCCAGCAGCCAAGTAACTAAGGGGTATAGCTATGGCTACACCTTC.

The CDR3 spells CASSPGPGGNEQFF. Written as DNA, the CDR3 is TGTGCCAGCAGCCCGGGCCCCGGGGGCAATGAGCAGTTCTTC. The chain joins TRBV7-9 to TRBJ2-1, with D possibly being TRBD2 (6 bases). V was clipped by 5 bases and J by 6 bases, with 14 bases between them. This CDR3 has 14 amino acids. Germline CDR1 SEHNR, CDR2 FQNEAQ (reference sequence).

The CDR3 nucleotides read TGTGCCAGCAGCTTAGTTGCGGTCACGACTGGAAACACCATATATTTT. It yields the protein CASSLVAVTTGNTIYF. The chain links TRBV7-9 to TRBJ1-3; D uncertain. V shed 1 base and J shed 2 bases, with 12 bases lying between them. The CDR3 runs 16 residues. Germline CDR1 reads SEHNR; CDR2 reads FQNEAQ (reference sequence).

The chain combines TRBV27 with TRBJ1-2; TRBD1 agrees at 10 bases. CDR3 length: 14 residues. The V and J ends lost 0 bases and 9 bases, in that order; junction bases with no gene match: 4. Germline CDR1 and CDR2: MNHEY and SMNVEV (reference sequence). This CDR3 is CASSLSGTGDRYTF. CDR3 coding DNA: TGTGCCAGCAGTTTATCGGGGACAGGGGATCGCTACACCTTC.

CDR3 in amino acids: CASSPPGTGGTGQFF. As DNA, the CDR3 is TGTGCCAGCAGTCCCCCCGGGACAGGGGGCACGGGGCAGTTCTTC. The J gene is TRBJ2-1, the V gene TRBV6-5, with TRBD1 matching 12 bases. Germline V gene data show CDR1 as MNHEY and CDR2 as SVGAGI. The V and J ends lost 5 bases and 12 bases, in that order; junction bases with no gene match: 11. This CDR3 spans 15 amino acids.

The J gene is TRBJ2-3, the V gene TRBV14, with D perhaps TRBD1 (6 bases). CDR3 length: 20 amino acids. The germline V gene encodes CDR1 SGHDN and CDR2 FVKESK. Trimming left V 0 bases short and J 0 bases short, with 22 bases between. The DNA of the CDR3 is TGTGCCAGCAGCCAAGAGGCGTTACCTTTCCCAGGGGCTAGCACAGATACGCAGTATTTT. Translation gives CASSQEALPFPGASTDTQYF.

The genes are TRBV11-2 and TRBJ2-1; no clear D gene. Germline V gene sequence: CDR1 SGHAT, CDR2 FQNNGV. V was cut by 0 bases and J by 0 bases, with 12 bases left in between. The length of the CDR3 is 17 residues. The CDR3 loop reads CASSLEGRISSYNEQFF. The CDR3 coding sequence is TGTGCCAGCAGCTTAGAGGGCCGCATAAGCTCCTACAATGAGCAGTTCTTC.

This rearrangement joins TRBV11-2 to TRBJ1-3, with D maybe TRBD1 (6 bases). The CDR3 is 15 residues long. Trimming stripped 7 bases from V and 2 bases from J, with 15 bases between. Per the germline V gene, CDR1 is SGHAT and CDR2 is FQNNGV. The CDR3 reads CASTKQGVPGNTIYF. CDR3 DNA sequence: TGTGCCAGCACCAAACAGGGTGTGCCTGGAAACACCATATATTTT. The full variable domain, rest sourced from reference TRBV11-2 and TRBJ1-3, is EAGVAQSPRYKIIEKRQSVAFWCNPISGHATLYWYQQILGQGPKLLIQFQNNGVVDDSQLPKDRFSAERLKGVDSTLKIQPAKLEDSAVYLCASTKQGVPGNTIYFGEGSWLTVV.

The chain is built from TRBV24-1 and TRBJ2-1; TRBD2 might be the D (7 bases). CDR1 is KGHDR and CDR2 is SFDVKD in the germline V gene. V dropped 5 bases and J dropped 3 bases, with 16 bases sitting between them. This CDR3 comprises 16 residues. The DNA for the CDR3 is TGTGCCACCAGTGGGGGGGCTAGCGGATACTACAATGAGCAGTTCTTC. Residues: CATSGGASGYYNEQFF.

This chain links TRBV3-1 (or the pseudogene TRBV3-2) with TRBJ2-1, with 10 nucleotides matching TRBD2. The germline gives CDR1 LGHDT, CDR2 YNNKEL (reference sequence). Trimming removed 5 bases from V and 7 bases from J; junction bases left unmatched: 8. The CDR3 contains 15 residues. CDR3 nucleotides: TGTGCCAGCAGCTGGACTAGCGGAGGCGGGAATGAGCAGTTCTTC. Translated, it gives CASSWTSGGGNEQFF.

The CDR3 loop is CASSDRQANTEAFF. For the CDR3, the DNA is TGTGCCAGTAGTGACCGACAGGCGAACACTGAAGCTTTCTTT. The V and J genes are TRBV19 and TRBJ1-1, with D maybe TRBD1 (6 bases). From germline, CDR1 is LNHDA and CDR2 SQIVND (reference sequence). This CDR3 contains 14 residues. V was shortened by 5 bases and J by 1 base, with 11 bases between the two germline ends.

The V call is TRBV9, the J call TRBJ1-1; 7 positions agree with TRBD1. The CDR3 loop spans 15 amino acids. Looked up from germline, CDR1 is SGDLS and CDR2 is YYNGEE. Trimming took 0 bases from V and 5 from J; bases not matched to a gene: 7. The chain's CDR3 is CASSVVGQAGTEAFF. For the CDR3, the DNA is TGTGCCAGCAGCGTAGTAGGACAGGCGGGGACTGAAGCTTTCTTT.

The gene calls are TRBV5-4 and TRBJ1-1; no clear D gene. CDR3 size: 15 residues. The germline V and J ends were trimmed by 2 bases and 3 bases, with 14 bases remaining between them. Germline lookup yields CDR1 SGHNT and CDR2 YYREEE (reference sequence). The CDR3 loop is CASSLASRVDTEAFF. The CDR3 DNA sequence: TGTGCCAGCAGCTTAGCCTCCCGGGTGGACACTGAAGCTTTCTTT.

The CDR3 DNA reads as TGTGCCAGCAGTCTGACTAGCGGGGAATACGAGCAGTACTTC. Its translation is CASSLTSGEYEQYF. This chain connects TRBV2 to TRBJ2-7; 11 bases are shared with TRBD2. Germline lookup yields CDR1 SNHLY and CDR2 FYNNEI. V shed 5 bases and J 4 bases; nucleotides not matched to a gene: 4. CDR3 size: 14 residues. Based on the CDR3 plus reference TRBV2 and TRBJ2-7, the full variable domain is EPEVTQTPSHQVTQMGQEVILRCVPISNHLYFYWYRQILGQKVEFLVSFYNNEISEKSEIFDDQFSVERPDGSNFTLKIRSTKLEDSAMYFCASSLTSGEYEQYFGPGTRLTVT.

V is TRBV2 and J is TRBJ2-7; 9 positions match TRBD1. The CDR3 runs 15 residues. In germline, CDR1 is SNHLY, CDR2 FYNNEI. J gave up 6 bases and V 5 bases, and 11 bases lay outside the gene matches. The CDR3 nucleotides read TGTGCCAGCAGTAATCTCGGGACAGGGAAGGGCGAGCAGTACTTC. Translation gives CASSNLGTGKGEQYF.